Shown below are 10 T cell receptor beta chains from a single sample sequenced in a study of siplizumab effects on memory and regulatory T cells. The repertoire was sequenced with immunoSEQ multiplex PCR; TCRdb's copy has only in-frame clones and lacks some. Of more than 85,000 clones detected, about 90% appear once; the ten largest clones hold more than 0.95%. Sequencing was performed on CD4+ T cells sorted from blood. All receptors derive from a human donor in good health.

The chain links TRBV6-1 to TRBJ1-2; D might be TRBD1 (5 bases). The CDR3 spans 15 residues. V was clipped by 0 bases and J by 4 bases, with 12 bases between them. Germline values: CDR1 MNHNS, CDR2 SASEGT. The CDR3 loop reads CASSEAPGGTYGYTF. The DNA for the CDR3 is TGTGCCAGCAGTGAAGCGCCGGGGGGAACCTATGGCTACACCTTC.

The chain joins TRBV6-5 to TRBJ1-2, with 7 bases that match TRBD1. Germline V lookup: CDR1 MNHEY, CDR2 SVGAGI. Trimming took 6 bases from V and 2 from J; bases not matched to a gene: 3. The CDR3 consists of 13 residues. CDR3 DNA sequence: TGTGCCAGCAGAAGACAGGGAAACTATGGCTACACCTTC. Protein: CASRRQGNYGYTF.

The table lists this clone with a few counts. This rearrangement joins TRBV5-1 to TRBJ2-2, with TRBD1 matching 7 bases. Germline assignment: CDR1 SGHRS and CDR2 YFSETQ. V shed 0 bases and J 5 bases; nucleotides not matched to a gene: 13. The CDR3 extends over 18 amino acids. The CDR3 reads CASSLAKSDRDYTGELFF. The DNA of the CDR3 is TGCGCCAGCAGCTTGGCAAAAAGCGACAGGGATTATACCGGGGAGCTGTTTTTT.

This chain uses TRBV25-1 with TRBJ2-3; 10 bases align to TRBD2. In germline, CDR1 is MGHDK, CDR2 SYGVNS. The J segment lost 4 bases and the V segment lost 5 bases, leaving 9 bases of the junction unmatched. The CDR3 sequence is 16 residues long. The CDR3 spells CASSISSGGHSDTQYF. CDR3 in DNA: TGTGCCAGCAGTATTTCTAGCGGGGGACACTCAGATACGCAGTATTTT.

This chain uses TRBV11-3 with TRBJ2-3, with unresolved D. From germline, CDR1 is SGHNT and CDR2 YENEEA. There are 12 residues in the CDR3. V was shortened by 2 bases and J by 6 bases, with 6 bases between the two germline ends. The chain's CDR3 is CASSLSRDTQYF. CDR3 bases: TGTGCCAGCAGCTTATCGCGGGATACGCAGTATTTT.

The chain combines TRBV7-9 with TRBJ2-2; 13 nucleotides match TRBD2. The V gene's germline CDR1 is SEHNR and CDR2 FQNEAQ (reference sequence). V lost 2 bases to trimming and J lost 4 bases; unmatched junction nucleotides: 4. The CDR3 is made up of 17 amino acids. The CDR3 region has the DNA TGTGCCAGCAGCTTATGGGGGACTAGCGGGACCACCGGGGAGCTGTTTTTT. It is translated as CASSLWGTSGTTGELFF.

The chain couples TRBV20-1 to TRBJ1-2; D is undetermined. CDR1 and CDR2 from the germline V gene are DFQATT and SNEGSKA (reference sequence). V was trimmed by 3 bases and J by 7 bases, leaving 9 bases between them. The CDR3 is 11 residues long. The CDR3 spells CSARGDSGYTF. CDR3 bases: TGCAGTGCTAGGGGCGATAGTGGCTACACCTTC.

The V and J genes are TRBV28 and TRBJ1-1; possible D gene TRBD1, 5 bases. The CDR3 totals 17 residues. Deletions cut 3 bases from V and 2 bases from J, with 19 bases between. The germline gives CDR1 MDHEN, CDR2 SYDVKM. The CDR3 is CASSFTPWGRRNTEAFF. CDR3 bases: TGTGCCAGCAGTTTCACCCCGTGGGGGAGGCGTAACACTGAAGCTTTCTTT.

V is TRBV19 and J is TRBJ2-1; D perhaps matches TRBD1 (6 bases). V was trimmed by 5 bases and J by 12 bases, leaving 14 bases between them. The CDR3 spans 12 residues. Germline assignment: CDR1 LNHDA and CDR2 SQIVND (reference sequence). The CDR3 here is CASSPTGLRQFF. The CDR3 nucleotides read TGTGCCAGTAGTCCAACAGGGTTGAGGCAGTTCTTC.

The V and J genes are TRBV5-1 and TRBJ1-1, with D unresolved. The CDR3 spans 17 residues. V was pared by 0 bases and J by 0 bases, with 15 bases between. The germline gives CDR1 SGHRS, CDR2 YFSETQ. The CDR3 sequence is CASSLGSFGGMNTEAFF. CDR3 nucleotide sequence: TGCGCCAGCAGCTTGGGGTCGTTCGGCGGCATGAACACTGAAGCTTTCTTT.